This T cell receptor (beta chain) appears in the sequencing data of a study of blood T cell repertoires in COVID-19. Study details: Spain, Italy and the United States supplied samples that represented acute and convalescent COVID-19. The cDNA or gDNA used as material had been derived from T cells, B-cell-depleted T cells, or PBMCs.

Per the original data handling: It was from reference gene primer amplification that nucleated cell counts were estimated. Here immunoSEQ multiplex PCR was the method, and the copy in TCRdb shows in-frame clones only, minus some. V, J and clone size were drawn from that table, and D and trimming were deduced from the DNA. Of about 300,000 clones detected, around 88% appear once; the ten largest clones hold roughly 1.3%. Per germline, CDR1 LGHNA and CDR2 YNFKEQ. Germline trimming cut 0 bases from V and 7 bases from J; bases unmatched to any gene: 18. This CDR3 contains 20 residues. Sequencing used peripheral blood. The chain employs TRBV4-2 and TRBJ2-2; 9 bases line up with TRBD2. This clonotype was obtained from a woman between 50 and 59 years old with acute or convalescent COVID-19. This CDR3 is CASSQDPSGTSGLGRGELFF. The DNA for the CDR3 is TGTGCCAGCAGCCAAGACCCCAGCGGCACTAGCGGGCTGGGACGCGGGGAGCTGTTTTTT.